The 25 T cell receptor beta chains presented below share a single source sample, sequenced in a study of identical twins. TCRdb reprocessed the 5' RACE reads via MiXCR and lists one record per CDR3 protein. The sample shows about 890,000 distinct CDR3 sequences, more than 9% of them seen only once. These sequences were also reported in another study, on yellow fever vaccine responses in identical twins.

Sequenced: PBMCs. Source of these receptors: a woman aged 18-29 years in good health.

This clonotype was counted only a few times. The CDR3: CASRKPGQAYNSPLHF. The CDR3 DNA follows: TGTGCCAGCAGAAAGCCGGGACAGGCGTATAATTCACCCCTCCACTTT. V and J are TRBV7-2 and TRBJ1-6, with 8 bases matching TRBD1. The CDR3 loop spans 16 amino acids. Per germline, CDR1 SGHTA and CDR2 FQGNSA. V gave up 6 bases and J gave up 4 bases; unmatched junction bases: 8.

V is TRBV27 and J is TRBJ1-1; 10 nucleotides match TRBD1. V trimming: 4 bases; J trimming: 1 base; junction bases outside the gene matches: 3. Germline CDR1 and CDR2: MNHEY and SMNVEV (reference sequence). The CDR3 runs to 15 residues. CDR3 sequence (DNA): TGTGCCAGCAGTTCCGGGACAGGGGCGAACACTGAAGCTTTCTTT. Amino acid sequence: CASSSGTGANTEAFF.

This clonotype has more than one count but fewer than ten. The chain has TRBV6-2 or TRBV6-3 and TRBJ2-3, with D possibly TRBD2 on 6 matching bases. Looked up from germline, CDR1 is MNHEY and CDR2 is SVGEGT. Trimming left V 2 bases short and J 2 bases short, with 8 bases between. This CDR3 is 14 amino acids long. CDR3 sequence: CASSYGGNTDTQYF. The DNA for the CDR3 is TGTGCCAGCAGTTACGGGGGGAACACAGATACGCAGTATTTT.

The sample holds a few counts of this clonotype. This chain links TRBV4-1 with TRBJ1-2, with 10 bases lining up with TRBD1. The CDR3 totals 14 residues. Germline V lookup: CDR1 MGHRA, CDR2 YSYEKL. V was pared by 5 bases and J by 10 bases, with 10 bases of the junction left unmatched. As DNA, the CDR3 is TGCGCCAGCAGCTCCCACCGGGACAGGGGCCCCTACACCTTC. It yields the protein CASSSHRDRGPYTF.

The sample holds many counts of this clonotype. The chain joins TRBV5-1 to TRBJ2-5; the match to TRBD2 covers 15 bases. Germline loops: CDR1 SGHRS, CDR2 YFSETQ. Trimming cost V 2 bases and J 5 bases; bases outside gene matches: 1. The CDR3 contains 15 residues. The CDR3 region has the DNA TGCGCCAGCAGCTTCGGGACTAGCGGGAGGGAGACCCAGTACTTC. Translating gives CASSFGTSGRETQYF.

This clonotype has a count of ten or more. This chain links TRBV28 with TRBJ2-3; 7 nucleotides match TRBD1. The trim removed 8 bases at V and 3 bases at J, leaving 11 bases unmatched. The CDR3 totals 15 residues. CDR1 and CDR2 from the germline V gene are MDHEN and SYDVKM. The CDR3 region has the DNA TGTGCCAGCGTCCCACAGGGGTCGTTTACAGATACGCAGTATTTT. Amino acids: CASVPQGSFTDTQYF.

CDR3 coding DNA: TGTGCCAGCAGCTTTCCCGGGACATCAGATACGCAGTATTTT. Its translation: CASSFPGTSDTQYF. The chain is built from TRBV11-3 and TRBJ2-3; the D gene is possibly TRBD1 (6 bases). The CDR3 extends over 14 amino acids. Between the trimmed V and J ends, which lost 3 bases and 4 bases, there was a span of 11 bases. Germline CDR1 reads SGHNT; CDR2 reads YENEEA.

This sequence joins TRBV12-3 or TRBV12-4 and TRBJ1-1; D possibly corresponds to TRBD1 (5 bases). V lost 5 bases and J 3 bases, leaving 13 bases between the germline ends. This CDR3 is 14 amino acids long. DNA for the CDR3: TGTGCCAGCAGTCGAACGACAGTGTACACTGAAGCTTTCTTT. Its protein product is CASSRTTVYTEAFF.

The rearrangement uses TRBV6-5 and TRBJ2-1, with 11 bases that match TRBD2. Trimming at V came to 0 bases and at J to 5 bases, leaving 9 bases not matched to a gene. Germline V gives CDR1 MNHEY, CDR2 SVGAGI. CDR3 size: 18 residues. CDR3 in DNA: TGTGCCAGCAGTTACTCCCCTAGCGGGGGGACTCACCACAATGAGCAGTTCTTC. Translated, it gives CASSYSPSGGTHHNEQFF.

V is TRBV7-8 and J is TRBJ2-1; D remains unclear. There are 15 residues in the CDR3. Germline V gene data show CDR1 as SGHVS and CDR2 as FQNEAQ. The ends were cut back, 2 bases at V and 2 bases at J, with 10 bases in the middle. Here the CDR3 reads CASSLFVGTYNEQFF. The CDR3 DNA reads TGTGCCAGCAGCTTATTCGTGGGGACCTACAATGAGCAGTTCTTC.

The V gene is TRBV20-1, the J gene TRBJ1-5, with a possible D match to TRBD1 (5 bases). Trimming removed 3 bases at V and 4 bases at J, with 16 bases between. This CDR3 has 15 amino acids. Germline V gene sequence: CDR1 DFQATT, CDR2 SNEGSKA (reference sequence). The CDR3 loop is CSARRPSGGNQPQHF. The CDR3 DNA follows: TGCAGTGCTAGGAGACCAAGTGGGGGTAATCAGCCCCAGCATTTT.

This chain connects TRBV7-3 to TRBJ2-1; 8 bases fit TRBD1. This CDR3 has 17 residues. With V trimmed by 2 bases and J by 4 bases, 10 bases remained unmatched. Germline V lookup: CDR1 SGHTA, CDR2 FQGTGA. The CDR3, as DNA: TGTGCCAGCAGCTTAGGAAGAACCGGGACAGGTTACAATGAGCAGTTCTTC. Residues: CASSLGRTGTGYNEQFF.

This chain uses TRBV25-1 with TRBJ2-5; D possibly uses TRBD1 or TRBD2 (6 bases each). Germline V gene data show CDR1 as MGHDK and CDR2 as SYGVNS. V was trimmed by 3 bases and J by 9 bases, leaving 17 bases between them. The CDR3 length is 14 residues. The CDR3 spells CASSESGVRGAQYF. The CDR3 DNA is TGTGCCAGCAGTGAGAGTGGGGTAAGGGGGGCCCAGTACTTC.

This clonotype was observed at least ten times. The chain combines TRBV28 with TRBJ1-3; no reliable D call. The CDR3 extends over 13 amino acids. CDR1 is MDHEN and CDR2 is SYDVKM in the germline V gene. The V gene lost 8 bases and the J gene lost 0 bases, with 8 bases spanning the gap. Here the CDR3 reads CASSFRSGNTIYF. The CDR3 DNA sequence: TGTGCCAGCTCCTTTCGCTCTGGAAACACCATATATTTT.

The V and J genes are TRBV6-1 and TRBJ2-6; TRBD1 or TRBD2 may be the D gene (6 bases each). The germline gives CDR1 MNHNS, CDR2 SASEGT. The length of the CDR3 is 15 residues. Trimming took off 6 bases at V and 4 bases at J, with 13 bases between the two ends. In DNA, the CDR3 is TGTGCCAGCAGAACCGGGGGCGGCGGGGCCAACGTCCTGACTTTC. It codes for CASRTGGGGANVLTF.

This clonotype was seen once. V usage is TRBV4-1 and J usage is TRBJ1-2; D call uncertain. The V gene lost 0 bases and the J gene lost 4 bases, with 9 bases spanning the gap. CDR3 length: 14 residues. From germline, CDR1 is MGHRA and CDR2 YSYEKL. CDR3 in DNA: TGCGCCAGCAGCCAAGAGAAGGGCGGCTATGGCTACACCTTC. Residues: CASSQEKGGYGYTF.

This clonotype has just a few counts. V gene TRBV2 combines with J gene TRBJ2-1; D ambiguous. Germline V gene lookup returns CDR1 SNHLY and CDR2 FYNNEI. V dropped 8 bases and J dropped 5 bases, with 10 bases sitting between them. The CDR3 runs to 12 residues. This CDR3 reads CASDVGNNEQFF. CDR3 nucleotides: TGTGCCAGCGACGTGGGGAACAATGAGCAGTTCTTC. Together with reference TRBV2 and TRBJ2-1, the CDR3 gives the full variable domain: EPEVTQTPSHQVTQMGQEVILRCVPISNHLYFYWYRQILGQKVEFLVSFYNNEISEKSEIFDDQFSVERPDGSNFTLKIRSTKLEDSAMYFCASDVGNNEQFFGPGTRLTVL.

The rearrangement joins TRBV15 to TRBJ2-7, with 9 positions matching TRBD1. The CDR3 contains 15 residues. With 4 bases clipped from V and 7 bases from J, the junction kept 11 bases outside the gene matches. CDR1 is LNHNV and CDR2 is YYDKDF in the germline V gene (reference sequence). CDR3 nucleotides: TGTGCCACCAGCACTTTGGGACAGGGCTTGGGTGAGCAGTACTTC. Translating gives CATSTLGQGLGEQYF.

The genes are TRBV14 and TRBJ1-4, with D possibly TRBD1 on 5 matching bases. V gave up 1 base and J gave up 0 bases, with 21 bases separating them. The CDR3 sequence is 20 residues long. Looked up from germline, CDR1 is SGHDN and CDR2 is FVKESK. Written as DNA, the CDR3 is TGTGCCAGCAGCCAAGGTAGTGGGACTACTACCCTTGCAACTAATGAAAAACTGTTTTTT. This codes for CASSQGSGTTTLATNEKLFF.

This clonotype was picked up a small number of times. The chain carries TRBV7-9 and TRBJ2-3; 9 positions agree with TRBD2. The CDR3 spans 16 residues. The V segment lost 5 bases and the J segment 5 bases; nucleotides outside the gene matches: 11. Germline V gene sequence: CDR1 SEHNR, CDR2 FQNEAQ (reference sequence). The CDR3 protein is CASSPRPSGVIDTQYF. The DNA of the CDR3 is TGTGCCAGCAGCCCCCGACCTAGCGGGGTCATAGATACGCAGTATTTT.

The chain is built from TRBV13 and TRBJ1-2; the D gene is possibly TRBD1 (6 bases). The CDR3 runs to 14 residues. Germline values: CDR1 PRHDT, CDR2 FYEKMQ (reference sequence). V lost 5 bases to trimming and J lost 4 bases, with 14 bases between them. Here the CDR3 reads CASSHTQGGYGYTF. Here the CDR3 DNA reads TGTGCCAGCAGCCATACACAGGGCGGCTATGGCTACACCTTC.

This chain connects TRBV10-3 to TRBJ2-1, with 7 bases aligning to TRBD1. Per the germline V gene, CDR1 is ENHRY and CDR2 is SYGVKD. This CDR3 has 15 residues. With V trimmed by 6 bases and J by 3 bases, 8 bases remained unmatched. CDR3 in DNA: TGTGCCATCAGCGCAGGGGGTTATTTCTACAATGAGCAGTTCTTC. Protein sequence: CAISAGGYFYNEQFF.

This clonotype was counted a few times. J is TRBJ1-1 and V is TRBV9; D is unresolved. The V end was cut by 4 bases, the J end by 8 bases, with 9 bases between. The germline V gene has CDR1 SGDLS and CDR2 YYNGEE. The CDR3 sequence is 11 residues long. For the CDR3, the DNA is TGTGCCAGCAGCCCGGTTGAGGAAGCTTTCTTT. Its protein product is CASSPVEEAFF.

This clonotype turned up a few times. The CDR3 loop reads CASSQTYWTEIDYEQYF. In nucleotides, the CDR3 is TGCGCCAGCAGCCAAACCTATTGGACGGAGATAGACTACGAGCAGTACTTC. J is TRBJ2-7 and V is TRBV4-1; D remains ambiguous. Looked up from germline, CDR1 is MGHRA and CDR2 is YSYEKL. CDR3 length equals 17 residues. Trimming removed 2 bases at V and 3 bases at J, with 20 bases between.

This clonotype has a handful of counts. The chain combines TRBV5-5 with TRBJ2-7, with D tentatively TRBD1 (6 bases). The V gene's germline CDR1 is SGHKS and CDR2 YYEKEE (reference sequence). The CDR3 consists of 14 residues. The germline V and J ends were trimmed by 2 bases and 3 bases, with 12 bases remaining between them. The CDR3, as DNA: TGTGCCAGCAGCTTATATGCAGGGGACTACGAGCAGTACGTC. Amino acid sequence: CASSLYAGDYEQYV.